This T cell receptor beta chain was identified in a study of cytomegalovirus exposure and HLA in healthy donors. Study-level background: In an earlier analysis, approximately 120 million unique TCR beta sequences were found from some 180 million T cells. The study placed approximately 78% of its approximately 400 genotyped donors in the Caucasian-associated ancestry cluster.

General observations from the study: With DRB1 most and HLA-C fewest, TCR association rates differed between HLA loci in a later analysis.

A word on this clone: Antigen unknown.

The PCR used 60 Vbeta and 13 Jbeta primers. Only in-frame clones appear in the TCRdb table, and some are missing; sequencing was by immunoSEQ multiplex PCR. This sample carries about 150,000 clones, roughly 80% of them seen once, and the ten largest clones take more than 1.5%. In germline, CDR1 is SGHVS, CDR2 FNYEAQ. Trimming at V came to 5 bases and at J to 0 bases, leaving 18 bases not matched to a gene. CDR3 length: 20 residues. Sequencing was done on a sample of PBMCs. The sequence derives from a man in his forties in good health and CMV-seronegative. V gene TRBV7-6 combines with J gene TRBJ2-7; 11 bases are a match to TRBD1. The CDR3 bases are TGTGCCAGCAGCCCCACGGGGGGACAGGGGGGAAATATTCGCTCCTACGAGCAGTACTTC. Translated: CASSPTGGQGGNIRSYEQYF.